This TCR beta chain was recorded in a study of shared clonotypes between healthy human individuals. Points from the study as a whole: The donor pool, a small one, limited the genetic and exposure-history diversity represented. All-four-donor shared clonotypes had higher generation probabilities than non-shared clonotypes did. Naive subsets usually exceeded memory subsets in estimated richness.

The assay was immunoSEQ multiplex PCR, and TCRdb's table has in-frame clones only and misses some. The table records some 980,000 clones, approximately 80% of them present only once. V was pared by 5 bases and J by 3 bases, with 14 bases between. Germline CDR1 reads MNHEY; CDR2 reads SVGAGI. This CDR3 spans 15 amino acids. Regarding this clone: What it recognizes is unknown.

Sample: memory CD4+ T cells sorted from blood. Subset given: CD45RA-negative fraction. The chain joins TRBV6-5 to TRBJ2-1; a weak D match, TRBD1 (6 bases). This clonotype originated in a man younger than 30 in good health. In nucleotides, the CDR3 is TGTGCCAGCAGTCGGACAGCACTTTACTACAATGAGCAGTTCTTC. Protein product: CASSRTALYYNEQFF.